The 19 T cell receptor beta chains in this list originate from one sample, sequenced in a study of graft-versus-host responses after intestinal transplantation. Plated together were around 200,000 CFSE-labeled responder cells and around 200,000 irradiated, violet-dye-labeled stimulator cells. Here immunoSEQ multiplex PCR was the method, and the copy in TCRdb shows in-frame clones only, minus some. The sample consists of about 14,000 clones, around a third of them appearing once. Sequences were derived from alloreactive CD8+ T cells from a mixed lymphocyte reaction culture, sampled before intestinal transplant. This sample's subset: CFSE-low proliferating T cells sorted from roughly 6-day pre-transplant mixed lymphocyte reaction (GvH or HvG direction). Receptors were obtained from a human patient who received an intestinal transplant.

The chain carries TRBV4-3 and TRBJ1-2, with 8 bases that match TRBD1. CDR1 is LGHNA and CDR2 is YSLEER in the germline V gene. The CDR3 loop spans 15 amino acids. The junction had 9 bases not matched to a gene; V was cut back by 1 base and J by 8 bases. The CDR3 sequence is CASSQGQGAWTGYTF. In DNA, the CDR3 is TGCGCCAGCAGCCAAGGGCAGGGGGCGTGGACCGGCTACACCTTC.

This clone was found a few times. The rearrangement links TRBV9 to TRBJ1-1; tentatively, D is TRBD1 (6 bases). CDR3 length: 15 amino acids. The V end lost 4 bases, the J end lost 4 bases, and 17 bases lay between the germline ends. Germline CDR1 reads SGDLS; CDR2 reads YYNGEE. CDR3 residues: CASSPGGTWGTEAFF. CDR3 DNA sequence: TGTGCCAGCAGCCCGGGTGGGACATGGGGCACTGAAGCTTTCTTT. Full variable domain (rest looked up from reference TRBV9 and TRBJ1-1): DSGVTQTPKHLITATGQRVTLRCSPRSGDLSVYWYQQSLDQGLQFLIQYYNGEERAKGNILERFSAQQFPDLHSELNLSSLELGDSALYFCASSPGGTWGTEAFFGQGTRLTVV.

The chain is built from TRBV9 and TRBJ1-3; the D gene is possibly TRBD1 (5 bases). Germline V gives CDR1 SGDLS, CDR2 YYNGEE. Trimming took 3 bases from V and 0 from J, leaving 10 bases between them. This CDR3 is built from 15 residues. The CDR3 DNA reads TGTGCCAGCAGCGCCTTCGGGGGCTCTGGAAACACCATATATTTT. As protein: CASSAFGGSGNTIYF.

This clone has just a few counts. The J gene is TRBJ1-2, the V gene TRBV4-1; D ambiguous. V was cut by 0 bases and J by 7 bases, with 9 bases left in between. Germline V gene lookup returns CDR1 MGHRA and CDR2 YSYEKL. The CDR3 is made up of 13 amino acids. The DNA of the CDR3 is TGCGCCAGCAGCCAAGATACCGGGTCTGGCTACACCTTC. Amino acids: CASSQDTGSGYTF.

This clone turned up a few times. The chain employs TRBV11-3 and TRBJ2-1, with D unresolved. The CDR3 loop spans 13 amino acids. Germline V CDR1 and CDR2: SGHNT, YENEEA. V was trimmed by 0 bases and J by 4 bases, leaving 4 bases between them. CDR3 amino acids: CASSLEAYNEQFF. The CDR3, as DNA: TGTGCCAGCAGCTTAGAAGCTTACAATGAGCAGTTCTTC.

This clone occurred a few times. This chain links TRBV4-3 with TRBJ1-3; no definite D call. This CDR3 region has 15 residues. Trimming took off 0 bases at V and 0 bases at J, with 6 bases between the two ends. The germline CDR1 and CDR2 sequences are LGHNA and YSLEER. The CDR3 DNA reads as TGCGCCAGCAGCCAAGACCGGAGCTCTGGAAACACCATATATTTT. As protein: CASSQDRSSGNTIYF.

V usage is TRBV9 and J usage is TRBJ2-5; no definite D call. With 0 bases removed from V and 5 bases from J, the gap between germline ends came to 11 bases. CDR1 SGDLS and CDR2 YYNGEE come from the germline V gene. The CDR3 is made up of 14 amino acids. The CDR3 DNA sequence: TGTGCCAGCAGCGTAGCGCTAGTATCGGAGACCCAGTACTTC. This sequence encodes CASSVALVSETQYF.

This chain connects TRBV27 to TRBJ2-6, with a tentative D call TRBD2 (7 bases). V was clipped by 7 bases and J by 3 bases, with 13 bases between them. The CDR3 is made up of 15 amino acids. Germline V lookup: CDR1 MNHEY, CDR2 SMNVEV (reference sequence). The CDR3 is CASKGGLVGANVLTF. DNA for the CDR3: TGTGCCAGCAAGGGGGGGTTGGTTGGGGCCAACGTCCTGACTTTC. The full variable domain, completed using reference TRBV27 and TRBJ2-6, is EAQVTQNPRYLITVTGKKLTVTCSQNMNHEYMSWYRQDPGLGLRQIYYSMNVEVTDKGDVPEGYKVSRKEKRNFPLILESPSPNQTSLYFCASKGGLVGANVLTFGAGSRLTVL.

Concerning this clone itself: Other DNA sequences from this sample encode an identical CDR3 as well. This rearrangement joins TRBV27 to TRBJ1-2; 8 bases are shared with TRBD1. The ends lost 8 bases at V and 5 bases at J; junction bases unmatched: 7. CDR3 length: 13 residues. CDR1 and CDR2 (germline): MNHEY, SMNVEV (reference sequence). CDR3 nucleotides: TGTGCCAGCTCGACAACAGGGGGTTATGGCTACACCTTC. This translates into CASSTTGGYGYTF.

The rearrangement joins TRBV25-1 to TRBJ1-5; D not certain. The CDR3 is 10 amino acids. Germline loops: CDR1 MGHDK, CDR2 SYGVNS. The CDR3 reads CALRGWPQHF. DNA of the CDR3: TGTGCTTTGCGGGGATGGCCCCAGCATTTT.

The gene calls are TRBV30 and TRBJ2-6; D gene unclear. This CDR3 region has 14 residues. From germline, CDR1 is GTSNPN and CDR2 SVGIG (reference sequence). Trimming cost V 6 bases and J 1 base, with 10 bases left between them. Written as DNA, the CDR3 is TGTGCCTGTTGGGCAATATCTGGGGCCAACGTCCTGACTTTC. Protein product: CACWAISGANVLTF.

This chain joins TRBV6-5 and TRBJ1-2; possible D gene TRBD1, 5 bases. Trimming stripped 6 bases from V and 6 bases from J, with 20 bases between. The CDR3 has 15 residues. Germline-derived CDR1 and CDR2 are MNHEY and SVGAGI. The CDR3 bases are TGTGCCAGCAGCCTACTAAGGGGCTCGGCAGATGGCTACACCTTC. This translates into CASSLLRGSADGYTF.

Only a few counts were recorded for this clone. The chain employs TRBV4-3 and TRBJ2-7; 7 bases fit TRBD1. The CDR3 has 15 amino acids. Germline V lookup: CDR1 LGHNA, CDR2 YSLEER. The junction had 7 bases not matched to a gene; V was cut back by 1 base and J by 4 bases. Here the CDR3 DNA reads TGCGCCAGCAGCCAAGGGGTAGGGGGCGGATACGAGCAGTACTTC. It encodes CASSQGVGGGYEQYF.

The V gene is TRBV7-9, the J gene TRBJ1-1, with D perhaps TRBD1 (6 bases). The germline CDR1 and CDR2 sequences are SEHNR and FQNEAQ (reference sequence). Trimming pared 1 base from V and 0 bases from J, leaving 9 bases between. This CDR3 has 15 residues. The CDR3 loop is CASSLVAGVNTEAFF. In nucleotides, the CDR3 is TGTGCCAGCAGCTTAGTAGCAGGGGTGAACACTGAAGCTTTCTTT. Combining the CDR3 with reference TRBV7-9 and TRBJ1-1 gives the whole variable domain DTGVSQNPRHKITKRGQNVTFRCDPISEHNRLYWYRQTLGQGPEFLTYFQNEAQLEKSRLLSDRFSAERPKGSFSTLEIQRTEQGDSAMYLCASSLVAGVNTEAFFGQGTRLTVV.

Comment on this clone: The identical CDR3 is also encoded by other nucleotide sequences in the sample. This rearrangement joins TRBV7-6 to TRBJ2-3; TRBD2 aligns across 7 bases. With 1 base clipped from V and 3 bases from J, the junction kept 7 bases outside the gene matches. The CDR3 runs 16 residues. In germline, CDR1 is SGHVS, CDR2 FNYEAQ. CDR3 residues: CASSLGASGGTDTQYF. CDR3 DNA: TGTGCCAGCAGCTTAGGGGCTAGCGGAGGGACAGATACGCAGTATTTT.

This clone is labeled as medium-sized. The rearrangement links TRBV2 to TRBJ2-7; D not resolved. With 4 bases removed from V and 4 bases from J, the gap between germline ends came to 5 bases. CDR1 and CDR2 from the germline V gene are SNHLY and FYNNEI. The CDR3 is made up of 11 amino acids. The CDR3 is CASSVGYEQYF. Written as DNA, the CDR3 is TGTGCCAGCAGTGTCGGGTACGAGCAGTACTTC.

The V call is TRBV4-3, the J call TRBJ2-7; D is possibly TRBD2 (5 bases). The germline V gene has CDR1 LGHNA and CDR2 YSLEER. V was clipped by 2 bases and J by 3 bases, with 14 bases between them. The CDR3 runs 15 residues. CDR3 amino acids: CASSQLPSGGYEQYF. CDR3 sequence (DNA): TGCGCCAGCAGCCAATTGCCAAGCGGCGGCTACGAGCAGTACTTC.

This clone turned up a few times. The chain links TRBV29-1 to TRBJ2-2; tentative D call: TRBD1 (6 bases). Germline V gene sequence: CDR1 SQVTM, CDR2 ANQGSEA. CDR3 length: 12 residues. The V end was cut by 5 bases, the J end by 4 bases, with 8 bases between. This CDR3 reads CSVYRATGELFF. CDR3 coding DNA: TGCAGCGTTTACAGGGCCACCGGGGAGCTGTTTTTT.

This clone was observed a few times. The J gene is TRBJ2-3, the V gene TRBV9; 8 bases are shared with TRBD2. Germline CDR1 reads SGDLS; CDR2 reads YYNGEE. This CDR3 is 17 amino acids long. Losses at the gene ends were 0 bases for V and 2 bases for J; bases not matched to a gene: 8. The CDR3 DNA follows: TGTGCCAGCAGCGTAGAGGGCGGGGGGCCCCCCACAGATACGCAGTATTTT. It specifies CASSVEGGGPPTDTQYF.